This TCR beta chain derives from a study of vaccination effects on CD4 cells after COVID-19. Sequencing followed a ViraFEST assay step that expanded antigen-specific CD4+ T cells with viral peptide pools. Following 10 days of culture, CD4+ T cells were isolated. None of these healthy vaccinees had been infected with SARS-CoV-2 before vaccination. Researchers reported culturing over 1.5 million PBMC in each well, adding 8 to 10 IU/ml IL-2 and around 10 ug/ml peptides. Cultures had half their medium replaced with IL-2 medium on days 3 and 7. The CDR3 runs to 13 residues. Germline CDR1 and CDR2: SNHLY and FYNNEI. The V and J ends lost 4 bases and 5 bases respectively, with 11 bases between them. Profiled with immunoSEQ multiplex PCR; TCRdb holds only in-frame clones, not every one. The sample consists of tens of thousands of clones, about 70% of them appearing once. A remark on this clone: Its specificity is not known.

The source was CD4+ T cells from PBMCs cultured with HCoV-229E spike peptides, collected before COVID-19 vaccination. V gene TRBV2 combines with J gene TRBJ1-2; D possibly corresponds to TRBD1 (6 bases). The source of this sequence is a human donor who received a COVID-19 vaccine. The CDR3 reads CASSGDRFYGYTF. The CDR3 DNA sequence: TGTGCCAGCAGTGGCGACAGGTTTTATGGCTACACCTTC.